One TCR beta chain is described in this entry. What it binds is unknown. V lost 4 bases, J lost 3 bases, and 7 bases lay in between. Germline V gives CDR1 DFQATT, CDR2 SNEGSKA (reference sequence). This CDR3 contains 11 residues. TCRdb's table, derived via immunoSEQ multiplex PCR, lists solely in-frame clones and lacks some. The sample lists roughly 60,000 clones, 85% to 90% occurring once. This entry is derived from a study of graft-versus-host responses after intestinal transplantation. Study at large: Transplants were multivisceral, liver-intestinal, or isolated intestinal. All recipients were given anti-thymocyte globulin induction, and tacrolimus and steroids were then administered for three to four years.

General observations from the study: GvH clonotypes were identified within recipient marrow, with a subset emerging first in ileum or blood. Some patients had graft-donor T cell macrochimerism. In their allografts, the ratios of graft-versus-host to host-versus-graft T cell clones were high.

This sequence originates from a human patient who received an intestinal transplant, so some T cells may come from the graft donor. The material was PBMCs, obtained 26 days after transplant. The chain uses TRBV20-1 and TRBJ2-7; tentatively, D is TRBD2 (5 bases). CDR3 protein: CSANRDYEQYV. CDR3 sequence (DNA): TGCAGTGCTAACCGGGACTACGAGCAGTACGTC.